A single TCR beta chain is shown here with its context. The V gene lost 1 base and the J gene lost 5 bases, with 11 bases spanning the gap. Per germline, CDR1 SGHDN and CDR2 FVKESK. The CDR3 has 14 amino acids. Profiling relied on immunoSEQ multiplex PCR, and the TCRdb table lists in-frame clones only, not all of them. In the table there are about 3,900 clones, roughly 78% of which are singletons. The time point denotes: neoterminal ileum biopsy at postoperative endoscopy, about 6 months after surgery. Adults with ileal or ileocolonic Crohn's disease and an indication for resection were eligible. The sample belongs to a study of T cell repertoires in ileal Crohn's disease. At the level of the study: Approximately 35% were active smokers at surgery; median disease duration was around 8 years. All patients had surgery for stricturing (approximately 60%) or penetrating (around 40%) disease.

This sequence originates from an adult with Crohn's disease. The chain has TRBV14 and TRBJ2-5; D possibly corresponds to TRBD1 (6 bases). The specimen sequenced was ileal tissue. CDR3: CASSQAQGGETQYF. In DNA form, the CDR3 reads TGTGCCAGCAGCCAAGCACAGGGCGGGGAGACCCAGTACTTC.